The T cell receptor (beta chain) described here comes from a study of identical twins. TCRdb re-called the 5' RACE reads through MiXCR, storing one row per CDR3 protein. The sample includes approximately 500,000 distinct CDR3 sequences, roughly 24% of them seen just once. Germline-derived CDR1 and CDR2 are SGHTA and FQGNSA. The CDR3 is 16 residues long. The V end lost 1 base, the J end lost 1 base, and 13 bases lay between the germline ends. This sample was shared with a second study, whose subject was T cells expressing NK-cell markers. That paper adds: Underlying the TCR beta repertoires were sorted CD3+CD56+NKG2C+, CD3+CD56+NKG2C- and CD3+CD56-NKG2C+ T cells.

The gene calls are TRBV7-2 and TRBJ2-5, with D uncertain. Sequenced material: CD4+ T cells sorted from blood. The TCR sequence derives from a woman aged 18-29 years in good health. The CDR3 loop is CASSLGGRGSQETQYF. The CDR3 nucleotides read TGTGCCAGCAGCTTAGGGGGTCGAGGAAGCCAAGAGACCCAGTACTTC.